The source of this TCR beta chain is a study of blood T cell repertoires in COVID-19. On the study more broadly: T cells, B-cell-depleted T cells, or PBMCs supplied cDNA or gDNA.

The table came from immunoSEQ multiplex PCR; TCRdb's copy has only in-frame clones and leaves some out. Altogether approximately 210,000 clones are present, 65% to 85% being singletons, with the ten largest covering 4.3%. This CDR3 has 14 amino acids. V was cut by 4 bases and J by 3 bases, with 12 bases left in between. Germline CDR1 MGHRA, CDR2 YSYEKL. Input material: PBMCs or T cells enriched from blood (not recorded which). This chain connects TRBV4-1 to TRBJ1-2; D is possibly TRBD1 (5 bases). This sequence was found in a man aged 30 to 39 with acute COVID-19. As DNA, the CDR3 is TGCGCCAGCAGCCCGCGTAGGGGCCACTATGGCTACACCTTC. Residues: CASSPRRGHYGYTF.